A selection of T cell receptor beta chains follows, all from one sample in a study of technical replicates of blood from a few donors. Clones were sequenced by immunoSEQ multiplex PCR, and TCRdb holds only the in-frame ones, with some missing. This sample has under 85,000 clones; 93% occur once, and the top ten carry 0.35% to 0.45%. The source material was T cells isolated from PBMCs. Receptors originate from a human donor in good health. Each CDR3 is given with its conserved first and last residue. A D gene is named only where the DNA matches it firmly. Expanded clones are given a class, and other clones once, few, many or no size at all.

TRBJ2-3 | TRBV15 | . | . | TGTGCCACCAGCAGTAGTCCTGGGGCCCGCACAGATACGCAGTATTTT | CATSSSPGARTDTQYF
TRBJ2-1 | TRBV11-3 | TRBD2 | once | TGTGCCAGCAGCCAGAGGTGGGCTAGCGGGAACTCCTACAATGAGCAGTTCTTC | CASSQRWASGNSYNEQFF
TRBJ1-1 | TRBV15 | TRBD1 | . | TGTGCCACCACTCCGGACAGGGTGCACACTGAAGCTTTCTTT | CATTPDRVHTEAFF
TRBJ2-2 | TRBV12-5 | TRBD2 | once | TGTGCTAGTGGTATGACGGTCCTAGCGGGATACACCGGGGAGCTGTTTTTT | CASGMTVLAGYTGELFF
TRBJ2-6 | TRBV7-3 | . | . | TGTGCCAGCAGCTTCGGGGGAGAAGTAAGTGGGGCCAACGTCCTGACTTTC | CASSFGGEVSGANVLTF
TRBJ2-1 | TRBV4-2 | TRBD2 | few | TGTGCCAGCAGCCAAGATGGGACTAGCGGGTACAATGAGCAGTTCTTC | CASSQDGTSGYNEQFF
TRBJ1-4 | TRBV4-3 | . | . | TGCGCCAGCAGCCAATTGACAGCATCTAATGAAAAACTGTTTTTT | CASSQLTASNEKLFF
TRBJ2-7 | TRBV9 | TRBD1 | . | TGTGCCAGCAGCGTAGAGGGACAGTTATACGAGCAGTACTTC | CASSVEGQLYEQYF
TRBJ1-1 | TRBV10-1 | TRBD1 | . | TGCGCCAGCAGTGAGGGGGACAGGGGGCTGACTGAAGCTTTCTTT | CASSEGDRGLTEAFF
TRBJ1-4 | TRBV6-5 | TRBD1 | . | TGTGCCAGCAGACCGAGGGGACAGATTAATGAAAAACTGTTTTTT | CASRPRGQINEKLFF
TRBJ1-2 | TRBV19 | . | . | TGTGCCAGTAGTATAACTGGAGCTAACTATGGCTACACCTTC | CASSITGANYGYTF
TRBJ2-1 | TRBV6-4 | TRBD1 | . | TGTGCCAGCAGTGGAGGGACAGCCAATGAGCAGTTCTTC | CASSGGTANEQFF
TRBJ2-1 | TRBV11-2 | TRBD2 | . | TGTGCCAGCAGCTTAATCCGGGAGGGGAACAATGAGCAGTTCTTC | CASSLIREGNNEQFF
TRBJ2-7 | TRBV13 | TRBD2 | . | TGTGCCAGCAGCCCGTTGGCGGGAGGGCCCTACGAGCAGTACTTC | CASSPLAGGPYEQYF
TRBJ2-5 | TRBV29-1 | TRBD2 | . | TGCAGCGTTGAAGATCTTCGGGGGGAAGAGACCCAGTACTTC | CSVEDLRGEETQYF
TRBJ2-1 | TRBV7-9 | . | . | TGTGCCAGCAGCCCAGGGGGAAGGGGAGGCCCTGAGCAGTTCTTC | CASSPGGRGGPEQFF
TRBJ2-5 | TRBV7-9 | . | . | TGTGCCAGCAGCTTAGTTGAGTCGTACCAAGAGACCCAGTACTTC | CASSLVESYQETQYF
TRBJ1-5 | TRBV28 | . | . | TGTGCCAGCAGTTTACCCAGGGCGGGCAATCAGCCCCAGCATTTT | CASSLPRAGNQPQHF
TRBJ1-4 | TRBV7-2 | TRBD1 | few | TGTGCCAGCAGCAGGACAGGGGTAAACGAAAAACTGTTTTTT | CASSRTGVNEKLFF
TRBJ1-1 | TRBV29-1 | TRBD1 | . | TGCAGCGTGGAGACAGGGGTCACTGAAGCTTTCTTT | CSVETGVTEAFF
TRBJ2-7 | TRBV2 | TRBD2 | once | TGTGCCACCCGAGCCTCTAGCGGGAGGGCCCACGAGCAGTACTTC | CATRASSGRAHEQYF
TRBJ1-1 | TRBV6-1 | . | . | TGTGCCAGCAGTGTACTTGATGCAGGGGCGAACACTGAAGCTTTCTTT | CASSVLDAGANTEAFF
TRBJ2-7 | TRBV6-5 | TRBD1 | . | TGTGCCAGCAGTTACTCGACAGGGAACGAGCAGTACTTC | CASSYSTGNEQYF
TRBJ2-5 | TRBV7-2 | TRBD2 | . | TGTGCCAGCAGCACCGGTCTAGCGGGAGGGCTGGGAGAGACCCAGTACTTC | CASSTGLAGGLGETQYF
TRBJ1-5 | TRBV4-1 | . | . | TGCGCCAGCAGCCAAGCCATTGTCGGAGGACGAGATCAGCCCCAGCATTTT | CASSQAIVGGRDQPQHF
TRBJ1-5 | TRBV28 | TRBD1 | . | TGTGCCAGCAGTTCGACAGGGGAGGTGCAGCCCCAGCATTTT | CASSSTGEVQPQHF
TRBJ2-1 | TRBV2 | TRBD2 | . | TGTGCCAGCATCCCGGGAGGAGGTGAGCAGTTCTTC | CASIPGGGEQFF
TRBJ2-7 | TRBV7-9 | . | . | TGTGCCAGCAGCGGCTGGAGCTCCTACGAGCAGTACTTC | CASSGWSSYEQYF
TRBJ2-7 | TRBV9 | . | . | TGTGCCAGCAGCGTCCTTCCCGGTGACTCCTACGAGCAGTACTTC | CASSVLPGDSYEQYF
TRBJ1-5 | TRBV28 | TRBD1 | once | TGTGCCAGCAGCGCTGACAGGGAAGTTCAGCCCCAGCATTTT | CASSADREVQPQHF
TRBJ1-1 | TRBV19 | . | . | TGTGCCAGTAGTATTAGGACAGAGAACACTGAAGCTTTCTTT | CASSIRTENTEAFF
TRBJ2-7 | TRBV10-3 | TRBD1 | . | TGTGCCATCAGCACCGGACAGGTGCCGTACTTC | CAISTGQVPYF
TRBJ2-7 | TRBV5-1 | TRBD1 | . | TGCGCCAGCAGCTATCTCCCGGGACAGGGAAAAAGGGCCTACGAGCAGTACTTC | CASSYLPGQGKRAYEQYF
TRBJ1-5 | TRBV5-4 | . | . | TGTGCCAGCAGCTTAGGAGTCAATCAGCCCCAGCATTTT | CASSLGVNQPQHF
TRBJ2-1 | TRBV6-5 | . | . | TGTGCCAGCAGTTACCGGGACTTTACCAATGAGCAGTTCTTC | CASSYRDFTNEQFF
TRBJ1-4 | TRBV19 | TRBD1 | . | TGTGCCAGTAGTGAACAGGGGCTGGGGGTAACTAATGAAAAACTGTTTTTT | CASSEQGLGVTNEKLFF
TRBJ1-3 | TRBV19 | . | . | TGTGCCAGTAGTATAGGGGGACTGAACTCTGGAAACACCATATATTTT | CASSIGGLNSGNTIYF